A few counts support the clone carrying this TCR beta chain. This CDR3 spans 12 amino acids. Trimming took 6 bases from V and 5 from J; bases not matched to a gene: 1. Per the germline V gene, CDR1 is SEHNR and CDR2 is FQNEAQ (reference sequence). These data belong to a study of T-cell reconstitution after alpha-beta-depleted transplantation in children. Library preparation (for TCRbeta) was performed with unique molecular identifiers. TCRdb fed the PCR reads into MiXCR, producing one record per CDR3 protein. The data contain hundreds of thousands of distinct CDR3 sequences, 15% to 20% of them seen just once; the ten biggest clones take up 3% to 4%.

Sequencing used PBMCs from the stem cell graft donor, obtained from the stem cell graft. The origin of this receptor is a human donor who donated a stem cell graft to a child with acute lymphoblastic leukemia. The chain recombines TRBV7-9 with TRBJ2-5; 9 bases agree with TRBD1. The CDR3 DNA follows: TGTGCCAGCAGTGGACAGGGGGAGACCCAGTACTTC. As protein: CASSGQGETQYF. The full variable domain, its missing parts supplied by reference TRBV7-9 and TRBJ2-5, is DTGVSQNPRHKITKRGQNVTFRCDPISEHNRLYWYRQTLGQGPEFLTYFQNEAQLEKSRLLSDRFSAERPKGSFSTLEIQRTEQGDSAMYLCASSGQGETQYFGPGTRLLVL.